These 30 T cell receptor beta chains were sequenced from one sample in a study of glioma-infiltrating T cells. TCR alpha and beta CDR3 regions were amplified from RNA using iRepertoire nested multiplex PCR. TCRdb re-derived calls from the multiplex PCR reads in MiXCR, one entry per CDR3 protein. The sample lists around 350,000 distinct CDR3 sequences, roughly two fifths occurring once. Sequencing used glioma tissue, nonneoplastic brain tissue, or PBMCs (not recorded which). All receptors derive from a human donor with low-grade glioma or glioblastoma, undergoing nonglioma brain surgery, or in good health (not recorded which).

This clonotype was detected ten times or more. This rearrangement joins TRBV7-9 to TRBJ1-2, with D unresolved. Between the trimmed V and J ends, which lost 1 base and 4 bases, there was a span of 4 bases. The CDR3 is 12 amino acids. Germline CDR1 and CDR2: SEHNR and FQNEAQ (reference sequence). The CDR3 is CASSLGGYGYTF. CDR3 nucleotide sequence: TGTGCCAGCAGCTTAGGTGGCTATGGCTACACCTTC.

The chain combines TRBV20-1 with TRBJ2-7, with 9 bases identical to TRBD2. The germline V gene encodes CDR1 DFQATT and CDR2 SNEGSKA (reference sequence). This CDR3 contains 13 residues. The CDR3 here is CMMMAGGPYEQYF. Written as DNA, the CDR3 is TGCATGATGATGGCGGGAGGGCCCTACGAGCAGTACTTC.

The rearrangement joins TRBV28 to TRBJ1-5, with D hard to call. Trimming left V 3 bases short and J 1 base short, with 7 bases between. CDR1 and CDR2 (germline): MDHEN, SYDVKM. The CDR3 loop spans 14 amino acids. CDR3 loop: CASSFPLSNQPQHF. CDR3 DNA: TGTGCCAGCAGTTTCCCGTTAAGCAATCAGCCCCAGCATTTT.

This clonotype was seen only a few times. The chain uses TRBV11-2 and TRBJ2-3, with 8 bases fitting TRBD2. From germline, CDR1 is SGHAT and CDR2 FQNNGV. The CDR3 contains 15 residues. The V and J ends lost 5 bases and 1 base, in that order; junction bases with no gene match: 5. DNA of the CDR3: TGTGCCAGCAGCGACAATAGCGGGGGCACAGATACGCAGTATTTT. It specifies CASSDNSGGTDTQYF.

The gene calls are TRBV7-2 and TRBJ2-1; D gene uncertain. This CDR3 contains 13 residues. Between the trimmed V and J ends, which lost 5 bases and 0 bases, there was a span of 5 bases. Per germline, CDR1 SGHTA and CDR2 FQGNSA. The CDR3 spells CASSISSYNEQFF. Written as DNA, the CDR3 is TGTGCCAGCAGCATCAGCTCCTACAATGAGCAGTTCTTC.

This clonotype was found a few times. The rearrangement joins TRBV28 to TRBJ1-3; D is perhaps TRBD1 (6 bases). The CDR3 has 14 amino acids. V lost 10 bases and J lost 2, with 15 bases in between. The germline V gene encodes CDR1 MDHEN and CDR2 SYDVKM. The CDR3 DNA reads TGTGCCACAAGAGGGGGGATCCCTGGAAACACCATATATTTT. Protein: CATRGGIPGNTIYF.

This clonotype was found many times. The chain couples TRBV7-2 to TRBJ2-1, with 9 positions matching TRBD1. This CDR3 comprises 15 residues. CDR1 and CDR2 from the germline V gene are SGHTA and FQGNSA. V was clipped by 4 bases and J by 5 bases; unmatched bases: 6. The CDR3 DNA is TGTGCCAGCAGCTACCGGACAGGGGTGGACAATGAGCAGTTCTTC. Translation: CASSYRTGVDNEQFF.

The chain is built from TRBV6-2 or TRBV6-3 and TRBJ1-4; 8 bases fit TRBD1. The CDR3 covers 17 residues. With 0 bases clipped from V and 5 bases from J, the junction kept 8 bases outside the gene matches. Germline V gene data show CDR1 as MNHEY and CDR2 as SVGEGT. The CDR3: CASSYSHRTGRNEKLFF. DNA for the CDR3: TGTGCCAGCAGTTACTCCCATCGGACAGGGAGAAATGAAAAACTGTTTTTT.

The chain combines TRBV28 with TRBJ2-1; D is perhaps TRBD1 (6 bases). Trimming shortened V by 6 bases and J by 3 bases, and 12 bases separated the two germline ends. The CDR3 sequence is 14 residues long. Germline V gene data show CDR1 as MDHEN and CDR2 as SYDVKM. The CDR3 spells CASSYTGNYNEQFF. CDR3 in DNA: TGTGCCAGCAGCTATACAGGGAACTACAATGAGCAGTTCTTC.

In this sample, this clonotype turned up a few times. The chain links TRBV6-1 to TRBJ1-5; TRBD1 might be the D (5 bases). Trimming pared 0 bases from V and 1 base from J, leaving 16 bases between. Per germline, CDR1 MNHNS and CDR2 SASEGT. The CDR3 consists of 18 residues. This CDR3 is CASSEAGAGAGSNQPQHF. CDR3 nucleotides: TGTGCCAGCAGTGAAGCTGGGGCAGGTGCCGGGAGCAATCAGCCCCAGCATTTT.

The chain employs TRBV5-4 and TRBJ2-7; the match to TRBD2 covers 10 bases. V lost 2 bases to trimming and J lost 2 bases; unmatched junction nucleotides: 4. CDR3 length equals 15 residues. Germline CDR1 reads SGHNT; CDR2 reads YYREEE (reference sequence). CDR3 bases: TGTGCCAGCAGCTTAGGACTAGCGGCGGCCTACGAGCAGTACTTC. This sequence encodes CASSLGLAAAYEQYF.

In the case of this clonotype: Since a much larger clone is just one base distant, this may be a read error. The V and J genes are TRBV28 and TRBJ1-1; TRBD1 is a possible D gene (5 bases). Germline V gene sequence: CDR1 MDHEN, CDR2 SYDVKM. Trimming left V 3 bases short and J 5 bases short, with 7 bases between. This CDR3 region has 12 residues. Here the CDR3 reads CASSFWTTEAFF. DNA of the CDR3: TGTGCCAGCAGTTTCTGGACAACTGAAGCTTTCTTT.

The chain joins TRBV7-8 to TRBJ1-2, with 11 bases aligning to TRBD1. CDR1 and CDR2 (germline): SGHVS, FQNEAQ. The J segment lost 5 bases and the V segment lost 3 bases, leaving 5 bases of the junction unmatched. This CDR3 spans 15 amino acids. The CDR3 loop reads CASSLGQGVYYGYTF. The CDR3 DNA reads TGTGCCAGCAGCTTGGGACAGGGGGTATATTATGGCTACACCTTC.

In the case of this clonotype: This could be a read error, since a much larger clone is one nucleotide away. The chain recombines TRBV7-2 with TRBJ2-7; no clear D gene. Germline-derived CDR1 and CDR2 are SGHTA and FQGNSA. The CDR3 totals 15 residues. V was cut by 5 bases and J by 2 bases, with 16 bases left in between. The CDR3 is CASSPRGGSPYEQYF. The DNA of the CDR3 is TGTGCCAGCAGCCCACGAGGCGGTAGCCCCTACGAGCAGTACTTC.

This chain connects TRBV20-1 to TRBJ2-7, with TRBD2 identical over 7 bases. Germline V gives CDR1 DFQATT, CDR2 SNEGSKA (reference sequence). The CDR3 is 13 residues long. J gave up 2 bases and V 7 bases, and 8 bases lay outside the gene matches. CDR3 nucleotides: TGCAGTGTTCGGGCTAGCGGAACCTACGAGCAGTACTTC. Translation: CSVRASGTYEQYF.

In this sample, this clonotype turned up a few times. The gene calls are TRBV7-2 and TRBJ2-3, with TRBD2 as a possible D gene (6 bases). CDR1 and CDR2 (germline): SGHTA, FQGNSA. V shed 1 base and J shed 4 bases, with 15 bases lying between them. This CDR3 region has 16 residues. The CDR3 nucleotides read TGTGCCAGCAGCTTAGGATCTGGGAGGTCGGCAGATACGCAGTATTTT. This sequence encodes CASSLGSGRSADTQYF.

The V and J genes are TRBV12-3 or TRBV12-4 and TRBJ1-5, with D possibly TRBD1 on 6 matching bases. V dropped 2 bases and J dropped 4 bases, with 12 bases sitting between them. The CDR3 is 15 amino acids. CDR3 sequence (DNA): TGTGCCAGCAGTTTATCGACAGGACCAAATCAGCCCCAGCATTTT. Protein: CASSLSTGPNQPQHF.

The chain recombines TRBV19 with TRBJ1-4; no firm D call. This CDR3 contains 13 residues. V shed 3 bases and J shed 3 bases, with 5 bases lying between them. CDR1 is LNHDA, CDR2 SQIVND, per germline (reference sequence). The CDR3 sequence: CASSIPANEKLFF. CDR3 DNA sequence: TGTGCCAGTAGTATTCCGGCTAATGAAAAACTGTTTTTT.

This clonotype has a count of ten or more. The rearrangement joins TRBV28 to TRBJ2-7; a possible D gene is TRBD2 (6 bases). V shed 4 bases and J shed 7 bases, with 8 bases lying between them. The V gene's germline CDR1 is MDHEN and CDR2 SYDVKM. CDR3 length equals 11 residues. The CDR3 sequence: CASSYAGEQYF. The CDR3 DNA reads TGTGCCAGCAGTTATGCGGGGGAGCAGTACTTC.

This chain connects TRBV6-1 to TRBJ2-7; 14 nucleotides match TRBD2. CDR3 length: 14 residues. Trimming cost V 8 bases and J 6 bases; bases outside gene matches: 6. CDR1 and CDR2 (germline): MNHNS, SASEGT. CDR3 sequence: CASYGTSGRGEQYF. The CDR3 region has the DNA TGTGCCAGCTACGGGACTAGCGGGAGAGGCGAGCAGTACTTC.

This clonotype was counted many times. V and J are TRBV6-2 or TRBV6-3 and TRBJ2-7; 11 bases line up with TRBD2. The CDR3 loop spans 18 amino acids. The V and J ends lost 6 bases and 3 bases, in that order; junction bases with no gene match: 16. Germline CDR1 reads MNHEY; CDR2 reads SVGEGT. The CDR3, as DNA: TGTGCCAGCAGCCAACTGGAGGTTGGGACTAGCGGAGGCTACGAGCAGTACTTC. Translating gives CASSQLEVGTSGGYEQYF.

As to this clonotype: Because the CDR3 is missing its conserved closing phenylalanine or tryptophan, this is likely a read error. The chain has TRBV20-1 and TRBJ2-5, with D possibly being TRBD1 (6 bases). The CDR3 totals 12 residues. CDR1 DFQATT and CDR2 SNEGSKA come from the germline V gene (reference sequence). The V end lost 4 bases, the J end lost 5 bases, and 11 bases lay between the germline ends. The CDR3 coding sequence is TGCAGTGCTACCGGTCAGGGGGAGACCCAGTACCTC. The encoded protein is CSATGQGETQYL.

V is TRBV20-1 and J is TRBJ2-3; D is unclear. Germline assignment: CDR1 DFQATT and CDR2 SNEGSKA (reference sequence). The CDR3 is made up of 12 amino acids. Between the trimmed V and J ends, which lost 3 bases and 6 bases, there was a span of 10 bases. CDR3 sequence reads: CSASQAADTQYF. CDR3 nucleotides: TGCAGTGCTAGTCAGGCGGCGGATACGCAGTATTTT.

Note on this clonotype: Just one base apart from a much larger clone, this may be a read error. The V and J genes are TRBV6-5 and TRBJ1-1, with D perhaps matching TRBD1 (6 bases). Per germline, CDR1 MNHEY and CDR2 SVGAGI. There are 17 residues in the CDR3. The CDR3 sequence: CASSYSLGGPANAEAFF. The CDR3 nucleotides read TGTGCCAGCAGTTACTCGCTAGGGGGACCGGCGAACGCTGAAGCTTTCTTT.

The table lists this clonotype with a count of one. Because the CDR3 is missing its conserved closing phenylalanine or tryptophan, this is likely a read error. The J gene is TRBJ2-1, the V gene TRBV15; 9 bases align to TRBD1. V was clipped by 8 bases and J by 6 bases; unmatched bases: 11. Germline CDR1 is LNHNV and CDR2 is YYDKDF (reference sequence). The CDR3 has 15 residues. DNA for the CDR3: TGTGCCACCGGCTCCCCGGGACAGGGACGCAATGAGCAGTTCTTA. It yields the protein CATGSPGQGRNEQFL.

For this clonotype: This may stem from a read error, because a much larger clone lies one nucleotide away. This sequence joins TRBV27 and TRBJ2-1; D not certain. The CDR3 runs to 14 residues. Looked up from germline, CDR1 is MNHEY and CDR2 is SMNVEV (reference sequence). V was cut by 6 bases and J by 12 bases, with 21 bases left in between. The CDR3 nucleotides read TGTGCCAGCAGCCAAGATCAGTTAACCCTTGGGCAGTTCTTC. This gives the protein CASSQDQLTLGQFF.

This clonotype has a count of ten or more. The chain couples TRBV20-1 to TRBJ2-5; D gene ambiguous. The CDR3 contains 11 residues. With 7 bases removed from V and 5 bases from J, the gap between germline ends came to 11 bases. Germline V gives CDR1 DFQATT, CDR2 SNEGSKA (reference sequence). The CDR3 protein is CSVSLRETQYF. For the CDR3, the DNA is TGCAGTGTTAGTCTCCGGGAGACCCAGTACTTC.

This sequence joins TRBV7-3 and TRBJ1-1; TRBD1 might be the D (6 bases). There are 15 residues in the CDR3. V gave up 1 base and J gave up 4 bases, with 13 bases separating them. Looked up from germline, CDR1 is SGHTA and CDR2 is FQGTGA. The CDR3: CASSLKAGESTEAFF. The CDR3 coding sequence is TGTGCCAGCAGCTTAAAAGCAGGGGAGAGCACTGAAGCTTTCTTT. The whole variable domain, remainder taken from reference TRBV7-3 and TRBJ1-1, is GAGVSQTPSNKVTEKGKYVELRCDPISGHTALYWYRQSLGQGPEFLIYFQGTGAADDSGLPNDRFFAVRPEGSVSTLKIQRTERGDSAVYLCASSLKAGESTEAFFGQGTRLTVV.

About this clonotype itself: Mismatch with germline at one junction end may stem from a read error. This rearrangement joins TRBV7-2 to TRBJ1-5, with D unclear. The CDR3 extends over 16 amino acids. Germline CDR1 is SGHTA and CDR2 is FQGNSA. In DNA form, the CDR3 reads TGTGCCATCAGCCCGATGAGTGCCTATAGCAATCAGCCCCAGCATTTT. Translating gives CAISPMSAYSNQPQHF. Variable domain in full (rest from reference TRBV7-2 and TRBJ1-5): GAGVSQSPSNKVTEKGKDVELRCDPISGHTALYWYRQSLGQGLEFLIYFQGNSAPDKSGLPSDRFSAERTGGSVSTLTIQRTQQEDSAVYLCAISPMSAYSNQPQHFGDGTRLSIL.

This clonotype was recorded a few times. The chain is built from TRBV5-6 and TRBJ2-7; D is perhaps TRBD2 (5 bases). In germline, CDR1 is SGHDT, CDR2 YYEEEE. V was pared by 4 bases and J by 7 bases, with 18 bases between. The CDR3 has 14 residues. CDR3 sequence reads: CASSPLIASGEQYF. In DNA, the CDR3 is TGTGCCAGCAGCCCCTTGATAGCGTCGGGAGAGCAGTACTTC. Complete variable domain (other parts from reference TRBV5-6 and TRBJ2-7): DAGVTQSPTHLIKTRGQQVTLRCSPKSGHDTVSWYQQALGQGPQFIFQYYEEEERQRGNFPDRFSGHQFPNYSSELNVNALLLGDSALYLCASSPLIASGEQYFGPGTRLTVT.